These 32 T cell receptor beta chains were all obtained from the same sample, sequenced in a study of sequential checkpoint blockade in melanoma. Indicated treatment: randomized to nivolumab then ipilimumab (arm A) or the reverse (arm B). The assay was immunoSEQ multiplex PCR, and TCRdb's table has in-frame clones only and misses some. The sample carries about 32,000 clones, 82% recorded once. This specimen was CD8+ T cells sorted from blood (inferred from file names), taken from a patient given nivolumab and ipilimumab in sequence. These receptors all come from a human donor with melanoma.

This chain joins TRBV10-3 and TRBJ1-2; a possible D gene is TRBD1 (6 bases). Germline values: CDR1 ENHRY, CDR2 SYGVKD. The V end was cut by 5 bases, the J end by 2 bases, with 18 bases between. This CDR3 contains 16 residues. Here the CDR3 reads CAISSIMTGPNYGYTF. The CDR3 region has the DNA TGTGCCATCAGTTCCATTATGACAGGCCCGAACTATGGCTACACCTTC.

V usage is TRBV9 and J usage is TRBJ2-2, with D possibly matching TRBD2 (5 bases). The CDR3 runs 16 residues. Per germline, CDR1 SGDLS and CDR2 YYNGEE. V was pared by 0 bases and J by 4 bases, with 13 bases between. The CDR3 loop is CASSVGFRGITGELFF. The CDR3 nucleotides are TGTGCCAGCAGCGTAGGGTTTCGGGGAATCACCGGGGAGCTGTTTTTT.

J is TRBJ1-1 and V is TRBV19; D uncertain. The CDR3 runs to 12 residues. V gave up 7 bases and J gave up 0 bases, with 6 bases separating them. Looked up from germline, CDR1 is LNHDA and CDR2 is SQIVND (reference sequence). The CDR3 region has the DNA TGTGCCAGTATTAAAATGAACACTGAAGCTTTCTTT. Translated: CASIKMNTEAFF.

The V call is TRBV6-4, the J call TRBJ2-2; D gene uncertain. This CDR3 contains 15 residues. The ends were cut back, 2 bases at V and 4 bases at J, with 11 bases in the middle. The germline CDR1 and CDR2 sequences are MRHNA and SNTAGT. CDR3 residues: CASSDANGGTGELFF. CDR3 coding DNA: TGTGCCAGCAGTGACGCGAATGGTGGCACCGGGGAGCTGTTTTTT.

The chain links TRBV27 to TRBJ2-2; maybe TRBD1 (6 bases). The CDR3 is 15 amino acids. The germline V and J ends were trimmed by 2 bases and 2 bases, with 9 bases remaining between them. Germline CDR1 MNHEY, CDR2 SMNVEV (reference sequence). CDR3 residues: CASSLLQGNTGELFF. Here the CDR3 DNA reads TGTGCCAGCAGTTTACTACAGGGTAACACCGGGGAGCTGTTTTTT.

V gene TRBV2 combines with J gene TRBJ1-4; D is uncertain. Germline V gene lookup returns CDR1 SNHLY and CDR2 FYNNEI. The CDR3 has 16 residues. The V end lost 0 bases, the J end lost 5 bases, and 13 bases lay between the germline ends. CDR3 protein: CASSEAEGWANEKLFF. DNA of the CDR3: TGTGCCAGCAGTGAAGCGGAGGGATGGGCAAATGAAAAACTGTTTTTT.

DNA for the CDR3: TGTGCCAGCAGCACCTCCGACAGTAACTATGGCTACACCTTC. The encoded protein is CASSTSDSNYGYTF. The chain is built from TRBV9 and TRBJ1-2; possible D gene TRBD1, 5 bases. This CDR3 is built from 14 residues. Trimming pared 4 bases from V and 1 base from J, leaving 11 bases between. Germline loops: CDR1 SGDLS, CDR2 YYNGEE.

J is TRBJ2-5 and V is TRBV5-6; D is possibly TRBD1 (5 bases). Germline assignment: CDR1 SGHDT and CDR2 YYEEEE. V lost 4 bases and J 7 bases, leaving 14 bases between the germline ends. This CDR3 comprises 13 residues. CDR3 sequence: CASSPLPQGTQYF. CDR3 DNA: TGTGCCAGCAGCCCACTCCCGCAGGGGACCCAGTACTTC.

The chain links TRBV27 to TRBJ2-5; TRBD1 matches at 10 bases. The J call may be wrong; the DNA end is better matched by TRBJ2-7. This CDR3 spans 14 amino acids. Germline V CDR1 and CDR2: MNHEY, SMNVEV (reference sequence). The CDR3 DNA sequence: TGTGCCAGCAGTGCTGACAGGGGGCTGTACGAGCAGTACTTC. Translating it yields CASSADRGLYEQYF.

This chain links TRBV6-6 with TRBJ2-4; no firm D call. Germline V gives CDR1 MNHNY, CDR2 SVGAGI (reference sequence). The CDR3 length is 10 residues. V lost 7 bases to trimming and J lost 14 bases, with 12 bases between them. Here the CDR3 reads CASIGGSKYF. The CDR3 nucleotides read TGTGCCAGCATAGGCGGATCGAAGTACTTC.

The chain has TRBV11-3 and TRBJ2-4, with 9 bases that match TRBD1. CDR3 length: 17 residues. Per germline, CDR1 SGHNT and CDR2 YENEEA. V lost 5 bases and J lost 0; bases outside the gene matches: 8. CDR3 sequence: CASSGGTGFLAKNIQYF. DNA of the CDR3: TGTGCCAGCAGCGGAGGGACAGGGTTTCTAGCCAAAAACATTCAGTACTTC.

This sequence joins TRBV19 and TRBJ1-6; the D is unclear. Germline V gene lookup returns CDR1 LNHDA and CDR2 SQIVND (reference sequence). With 3 bases removed from V and 0 bases from J, the gap between germline ends came to 9 bases. The CDR3 has 16 amino acids. The CDR3 DNA reads as TGTGCCAGTAGTATGCTCGCGGCCTCCTATAATTCACCCCTCCACTTT. Protein: CASSMLAASYNSPLHF.

V usage is TRBV4-1 and J usage is TRBJ2-3; D unresolved. In germline, CDR1 is MGHRA, CDR2 YSYEKL. The CDR3 is 14 amino acids. The V gene lost 1 base and the J gene lost 2 bases, with 7 bases spanning the gap. The DNA of the CDR3 is TGCGCCAGCAGCCAAGGTCCCAACACAGATACGCAGTATTTT. Protein product: CASSQGPNTDTQYF.

The CDR3 here is CASSLASGHYNEQFF. For the CDR3, the DNA is TGCGCCAGCAGCTTGGCTAGCGGGCACTACAATGAGCAGTTCTTC. J is TRBJ2-1 and V is TRBV5-1; 8 nucleotides agree with TRBD2. J was trimmed by 3 bases and V by 0 bases; bases with no gene match: 2. Germline values: CDR1 SGHRS, CDR2 YFSETQ. This CDR3 contains 15 residues.

This clone has just one count. The chain couples TRBV4-3 to TRBJ2-7; TRBD1 matches at 7 bases. J was trimmed by 5 bases and V by 1 base; bases with no gene match: 5. Germline lookup yields CDR1 LGHNA and CDR2 YSLEER. This CDR3 is 14 amino acids long. The CDR3 coding sequence is TGCGCCAGCAGCCAAGGTCCTACAGGGGACGAGCAGTACTTC. This encodes CASSQGPTGDEQYF.

The gene calls are TRBV4-1 and TRBJ2-7; D possibly corresponds to TRBD1 (5 bases). The germline gives CDR1 MGHRA, CDR2 YSYEKL. This CDR3 spans 13 amino acids. The germline V and J ends were trimmed by 8 bases and 1 base, with 12 bases remaining between them. The CDR3: CASSFRGSYEQYF. The CDR3 DNA reads as TGCGCCAGCTCTTTTAGGGGTTCCTACGAGCAGTACTTC.

The genes are TRBV27 and TRBJ1-2, with 11 bases matching TRBD1. V shed 2 bases, J shed 5 bases, and the junction held 10 bases outside the gene matches. There are 17 residues in the CDR3. CDR1 and CDR2 (germline): MNHEY, SMNVEV (reference sequence). The DNA of the CDR3 is TGTGCCAGCAGTTTAGCCTGGACAGGGGGCGGAAAGTATGGCTACACCTTC. This gives the protein CASSLAWTGGGKYGYTF.

The chain joins TRBV9 to TRBJ2-3; D is unresolved. The V and J ends lost 4 bases and 2 bases respectively, with 5 bases between them. The CDR3 has 12 amino acids. Germline values: CDR1 SGDLS, CDR2 YYNGEE. The CDR3 is CASSPSTDTQYF. The CDR3 DNA follows: TGTGCCAGCAGCCCCTCCACAGATACGCAGTATTTT.

The V call is TRBV28, the J call TRBJ1-2; D gene uncertain. Germline values: CDR1 MDHEN, CDR2 SYDVKM. V gave up 6 bases and J gave up 5 bases, with 19 bases separating them. The CDR3 spans 15 residues. The CDR3 coding sequence is TGTGCCAGCAGGCCTGCAGACACTCTCAGTTATGGCTACACCTTC. Amino acid sequence: CASRPADTLSYGYTF.

By sample share, this clone is medium-sized. The chain is built from TRBV10-1 and TRBJ2-1, with D possibly TRBD1 on 6 matching bases. Germline V gives CDR1 WNHNN, CDR2 SYGVQD (reference sequence). V was cut by 6 bases and J by 0 bases, with 15 bases left in between. CDR3 length: 16 residues. CDR3 protein: CASSTAGADSYNEQFF. The DNA for the CDR3 is TGCGCCAGCAGCACTGCAGGGGCCGACTCCTACAATGAGCAGTTCTTC.

The chain has TRBV7-9 and TRBJ2-1; TRBD1 matches at 9 bases. This CDR3 region has 16 residues. V dropped 2 bases and J dropped 3; count of bases not matched to a gene: 5. Germline CDR1 and CDR2: SEHNR and FQNEAQ (reference sequence). DNA for the CDR3: TGTGCCAGCAGCTTATTGAGGACAGGGGTCTACAATGAGCAGTTCTTC. Residues: CASSLLRTGVYNEQFF.

The genes are TRBV19 and TRBJ2-7; 8 bases are a match to TRBD1. Germline V gives CDR1 LNHDA, CDR2 SQIVND (reference sequence). The CDR3 spans 15 residues. V dropped 5 bases and J dropped 3; count of bases not matched to a gene: 9. The CDR3 reads CASSRDRDRSYEQYF. The CDR3 DNA is TGTGCCAGTAGTCGAGATCGGGACAGGAGCTACGAGCAGTACTTC.

The V call is TRBV6-6, the J call TRBJ2-7; no firm D call. This CDR3 contains 13 residues. V was trimmed by 0 bases and J by 5 bases, leaving 8 bases between them. In germline, CDR1 is MNHNY, CDR2 SVGAGI (reference sequence). CDR3 residues: CASSYSVSNEQYF. The CDR3 nucleotides are TGTGCCAGCAGTTACTCGGTTAGTAACGAGCAGTACTTC.

The gene calls are TRBV9 and TRBJ2-1, with D maybe TRBD2 (6 bases). V gave up 0 bases and J gave up 4 bases, with 8 bases separating them. This CDR3 comprises 14 residues. CDR1 SGDLS and CDR2 YYNGEE come from the germline V gene. CDR3 sequence reads: CASSVADYYNEQFF. CDR3 coding DNA: TGTGCCAGCAGCGTAGCGGACTATTACAATGAGCAGTTCTTC.

Only a few counts were recorded for this clone. This sequence joins TRBV19 and TRBJ2-7; 12 bases are a match to TRBD1. The CDR3 totals 14 residues. Germline CDR1 and CDR2: LNHDA and SQIVND (reference sequence). The J segment lost 6 bases and the V segment lost 3 bases, leaving 3 bases of the junction unmatched. Written as DNA, the CDR3 is TGTGCCAGTAGTATCAGGGACAGGGGGCTCGAGCAGTACTTC. This codes for CASSIRDRGLEQYF.

V is TRBV27 and J is TRBJ2-7; 7 positions match TRBD1. Trimming took 2 bases from V and 0 from J; bases not matched to a gene: 7. The CDR3 contains 16 residues. Germline CDR1 and CDR2: MNHEY and SMNVEV (reference sequence). The CDR3 reads CASSLRGQVSSYEQYF. DNA for the CDR3: TGTGCCAGCAGTTTAAGAGGACAGGTTAGCTCCTACGAGCAGTACTTC.

This clone has only a few counts. The chain is built from TRBV10-3 and TRBJ1-5; tentatively, D is TRBD1 (6 bases). Germline CDR1 reads ENHRY; CDR2 reads SYGVKD. This CDR3 is built from 12 residues. The V gene lost 8 bases and the J gene lost 6 bases, with 11 bases spanning the gap. The CDR3 nucleotides are TGTGCCATCCAGGGGAGCGGTCAGCCCCAGCATTTT. Translation gives CAIQGSGQPQHF.

The V gene is TRBV28, the J gene TRBJ1-5; TRBD1 is a possible D gene (6 bases). CDR3 size: 15 residues. With 3 bases removed from V and 4 bases from J, the gap between germline ends came to 13 bases. Germline V lookup: CDR1 MDHEN, CDR2 SYDVKM. In DNA, the CDR3 is TGTGCCAGCAGTTTCGCGATGCAGGGGAATCAGCCCCAGCATTTT. This gives the protein CASSFAMQGNQPQHF.

Comment on this clone: Other DNA sequences in this specimen translate into the identical CDR3. The chain has TRBV4-1 and TRBJ1-1, with TRBD1 as a possible D gene (6 bases). CDR3 length: 14 residues. In germline, CDR1 is MGHRA, CDR2 YSYEKL. V lost 0 bases and J lost 5, with 10 bases in between. The CDR3 nucleotides read TGCGCCAGCAGCCAAGAGGGGGGGCGGACTGAAGCTTTCTTT. Its protein is CASSQEGGRTEAFF.

V usage is TRBV6-5 and J usage is TRBJ2-7, with D perhaps TRBD2 (6 bases). This CDR3 has 15 residues. The V and J ends lost 2 bases and 3 bases respectively, with 14 bases between them. Germline-derived CDR1 and CDR2 are MNHEY and SVGAGI. CDR3 sequence (DNA): TGTGCCAGCAGTTACAGCGGGCCCGTCGGCTACGAGCAGTACTTC. Its translation is CASSYSGPVGYEQYF.

The chain uses TRBV13 and TRBJ2-7, with 10 bases lining up with TRBD1. The CDR3 is 15 amino acids. The J segment lost 3 bases and the V segment lost 3 bases, leaving 5 bases of the junction unmatched. Germline CDR1 reads PRHDT; CDR2 reads FYEKMQ (reference sequence). The CDR3 reads CASSFIGQGGYEQYF. CDR3 nucleotide sequence: TGTGCCAGCAGCTTTATCGGACAGGGGGGCTACGAGCAGTACTTC.

The genes are TRBV6-4 and TRBJ2-1; 9 positions match TRBD2. The CDR3 extends over 15 amino acids. The junction had 10 bases not matched to a gene; V was cut back by 3 bases and J by 10 bases. Germline-derived CDR1 and CDR2 are MRHNA and SNTAGT. CDR3 sequence (DNA): TGTGCCAGCAGTGAACAGGAGGGACTAGCAGACGAGCAGTTCTTC. It yields the protein CASSEQEGLADEQFF.